This T cell receptor beta chain was observed in a study of T-cell reconstitution after alpha-beta-depleted transplantation in children (dated by TCRdb to 2016 to 2017). With respect to the entire study: The study quantitatively tracked T-cell immune reconstitution after TCRalphabeta/CD19-depleted allogeneic hematopoietic cell transplantation in children using TCR repertoire profiling.

The V end loses 2 bases and the J end loses 5 bases, and a stretch of 12 bases separates them. The CDR3 numbers 15 residues from cysteine through phenylalanine. CDR3 DNA only is kept here, 45 bases in frame from base 1. CDR1 and CDR2 were assigned from the germline V gene as SGHAT and FQNNGV. Reading the label with the study, this specimen's treatment or condition is: allogeneic hematopoietic cell transplantation with graft depleted of TCRalphabeta T cells and CD19 B cells. The children who served as transplant recipients had been given grafts of TCRalphabeta/CD19-depleted allogeneic hematopoietic cells. Libraries were made using PCR. Sequencing was carried out with an Illumina HiSeq 2500. TCR library preparation used molecular barcoding, with unique molecular identifiers applied to normalize quantification of the TCRbeta repertoire. TCRdb cleaned the public reads at Q25 with fastp, built clones with MiXCR and kept in-frame beta chains. Under each unique CDR3 protein, matching rows form one entry showing the most common genes and DNA. Counted in this sample were about 190,000 distinct CDR3 sequences; 8.5% to 14% of them appeared once. Less than 15% of the sample rests with the top ten.

As to this clonotype: This clone's antigen is unknown. Base qualities are not provided; no much larger clone lies one nucleotide away.

On the study overall, not on this receptor specifically: The apparently early recovery of alphabetaT-cell counts about two months after transplant reportedly depended on only several hundred rapidly expanded clones that came from non-depleted graft cells. The frequencies of hyperexpanded clones fell over the following months, and after one year, T-cell counts and TCRbeta diversity were mostly attributed to newly produced T cells. In some patients, the high TCRbeta diversity seen at day 60 was put down to recipient T cells and intrathymic progenitors that had survived conditioning.

Sequenced material: PBMCs, taken before TCRalphabeta/CD19-depleted stem cell transplant. The sequence was obtained from a boy younger than 10 with acute myeloid leukemia, due to receive a stem cell transplant. The chain is made from TRBV11-2 and TRBJ2-2; the D region may be TRBD1 or TRBD2, each matching 6 bases equally. The sequence in DNA is TGTGCCAGCAGCTTAATCCGGGGGCGGACCGGGGAGCTGTTTTTT. Translated, this gives CASSLIRGRTGELFF.